This T cell receptor beta chain is drawn from a study of T cell changes during pregnancy in multiple sclerosis. The protocol was immunoSEQ multiplex PCR, while the TCRdb copy is restricted to in-frame clones and leaves out a portion. The repertoire holds about 70,000 clones, with about 93% as singletons. CDR1 MNHNS and CDR2 SASEGT come from the germline V gene. The germline V and J ends were trimmed by 7 bases and 5 bases, with 18 bases remaining between them. The CDR3 sequence is 15 residues long. The TCR sequence derives from a female donor in good health, enrolled as a control in a pregnancy study. The V and J genes are TRBV6-1 and TRBJ2-1; D is perhaps TRBD1 (5 bases). Sequences were derived from peripheral blood, sampled in the third trimester of pregnancy. The CDR3, as DNA: TGTGCCAGCACAGTGAGTCAGGGTTGGGACAATGAGCAGTTCTTC. It encodes CASTVSQGWDNEQFF.